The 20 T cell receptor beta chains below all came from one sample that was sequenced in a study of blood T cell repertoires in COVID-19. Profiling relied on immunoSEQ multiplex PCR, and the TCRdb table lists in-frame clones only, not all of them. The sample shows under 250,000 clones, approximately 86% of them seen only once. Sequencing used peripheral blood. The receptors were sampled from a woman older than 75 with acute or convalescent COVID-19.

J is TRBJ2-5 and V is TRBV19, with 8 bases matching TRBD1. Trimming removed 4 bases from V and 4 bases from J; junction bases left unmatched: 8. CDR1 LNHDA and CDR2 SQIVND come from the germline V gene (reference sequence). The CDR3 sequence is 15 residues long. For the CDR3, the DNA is TGTGCCAGTAGTACCTCAGGACAGGGCCGAGAGACCCAGTACTTC. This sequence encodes CASSTSGQGRETQYF.

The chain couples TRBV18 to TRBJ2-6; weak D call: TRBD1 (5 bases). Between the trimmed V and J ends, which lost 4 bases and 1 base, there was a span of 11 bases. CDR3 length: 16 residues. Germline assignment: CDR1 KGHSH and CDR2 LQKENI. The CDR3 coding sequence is TGTGCCAGCTCACAGGGGCCACCTTCTGGGGCCAACGTCCTGACTTTC. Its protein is CASSQGPPSGANVLTF.

As DNA, the CDR3 is TGTGCCAGCAGTTTAGTAGCAGGGCTTCTCTATGGCTACACCTTC. Translated: CASSLVAGLLYGYTF. The chain couples TRBV28 to TRBJ1-2; D perhaps matches TRBD1 (5 bases). Germline assignment: CDR1 MDHEN and CDR2 SYDVKM. V dropped 2 bases and J dropped 4 bases, with 14 bases sitting between them. CDR3 length: 15 residues.

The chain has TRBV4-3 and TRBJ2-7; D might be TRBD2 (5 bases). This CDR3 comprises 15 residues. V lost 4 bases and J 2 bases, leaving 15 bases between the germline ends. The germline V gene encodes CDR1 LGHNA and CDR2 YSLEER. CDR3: CASSPSPAGPYEQYF. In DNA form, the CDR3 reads TGCGCCAGCAGCCCGTCACCGGCGGGTCCCTACGAGCAGTACTTC.

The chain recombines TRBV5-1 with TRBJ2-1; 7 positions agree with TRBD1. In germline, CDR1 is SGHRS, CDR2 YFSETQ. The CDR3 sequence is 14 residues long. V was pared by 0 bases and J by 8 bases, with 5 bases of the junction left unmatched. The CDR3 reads CASSLGDRSDEQFF. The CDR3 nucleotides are TGCGCCAGCAGCTTGGGGGACAGAAGTGATGAGCAGTTCTTC.

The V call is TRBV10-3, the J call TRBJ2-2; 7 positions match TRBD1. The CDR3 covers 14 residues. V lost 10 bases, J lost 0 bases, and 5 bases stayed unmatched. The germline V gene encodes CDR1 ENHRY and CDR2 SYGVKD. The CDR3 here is CATDDRANTGELFF. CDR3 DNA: TGTGCCACCGATGACAGGGCGAACACCGGGGAGCTGTTTTTT.

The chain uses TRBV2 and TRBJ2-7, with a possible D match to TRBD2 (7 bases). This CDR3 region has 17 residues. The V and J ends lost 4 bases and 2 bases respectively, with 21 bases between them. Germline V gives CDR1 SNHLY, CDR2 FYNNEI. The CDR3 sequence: CASSVGGLITSTYEQYF. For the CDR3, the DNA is TGTGCCAGCAGTGTGGGGGGGCTAATAACATCCACCTACGAGCAGTACTTC.

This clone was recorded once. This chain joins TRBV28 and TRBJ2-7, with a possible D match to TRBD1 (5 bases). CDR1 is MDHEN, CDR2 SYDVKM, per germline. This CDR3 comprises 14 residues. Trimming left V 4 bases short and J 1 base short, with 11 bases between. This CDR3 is CASSSPDRSYEQYF. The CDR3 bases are TGTGCCAGCAGTTCTCCCGACAGATCCTACGAGCAGTACTTC.

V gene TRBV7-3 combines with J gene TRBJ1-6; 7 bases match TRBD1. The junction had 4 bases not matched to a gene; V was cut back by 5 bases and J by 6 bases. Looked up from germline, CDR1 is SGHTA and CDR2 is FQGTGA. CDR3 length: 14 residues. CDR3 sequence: CASSLQGTNSPLHF. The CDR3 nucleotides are TGTGCCAGCAGCCTACAGGGGACTAATTCACCCCTCCACTTT.

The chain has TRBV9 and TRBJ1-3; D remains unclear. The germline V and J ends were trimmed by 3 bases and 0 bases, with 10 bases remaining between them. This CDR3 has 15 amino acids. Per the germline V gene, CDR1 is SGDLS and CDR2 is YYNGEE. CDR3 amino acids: CASSGGYSSGNTIYF. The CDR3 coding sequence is TGTGCCAGCAGCGGAGGATATAGCTCTGGAAACACCATATATTTT.

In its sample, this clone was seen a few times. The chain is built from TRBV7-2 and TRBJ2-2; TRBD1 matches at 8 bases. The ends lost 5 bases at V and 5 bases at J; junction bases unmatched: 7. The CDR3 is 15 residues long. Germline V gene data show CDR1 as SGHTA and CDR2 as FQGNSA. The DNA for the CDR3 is TGTGCCAGCAGCATCCGACAGGGGAGGACCGGGGAGCTGTTTTTT. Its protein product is CASSIRQGRTGELFF. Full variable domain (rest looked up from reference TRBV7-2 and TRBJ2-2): GAGVSQSPSNKVTEKGKDVELRCDPISGHTALYWYRQSLGQGLEFLIYFQGNSAPDKSGLPSDRFSAERTGGSVSTLTIQRTQQEDSAVYLCASSIRQGRTGELFFGEGSRLTVL.

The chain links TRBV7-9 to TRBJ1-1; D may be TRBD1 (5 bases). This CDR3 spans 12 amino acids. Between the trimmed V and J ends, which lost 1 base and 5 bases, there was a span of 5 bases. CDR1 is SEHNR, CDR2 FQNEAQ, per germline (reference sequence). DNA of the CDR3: TGTGCCAGCAGCTTAGACAGGACTGAAGCTTTCTTT. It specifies CASSLDRTEAFF. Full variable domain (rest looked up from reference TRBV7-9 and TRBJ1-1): DTGVSQNPRHKITKRGQNVTFRCDPISEHNRLYWYRQTLGQGPEFLTYFQNEAQLEKSRLLSDRFSAERPKGSFSTLEIQRTEQGDSAMYLCASSLDRTEAFFGQGTRLTVV.

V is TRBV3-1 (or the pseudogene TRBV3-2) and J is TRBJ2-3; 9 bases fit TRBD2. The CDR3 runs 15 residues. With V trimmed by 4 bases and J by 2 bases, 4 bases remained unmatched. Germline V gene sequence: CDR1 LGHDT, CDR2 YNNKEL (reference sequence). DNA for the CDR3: TGTGCCAGCAGCCGGGCTAGCGGGGACACAGATACGCAGTATTTT. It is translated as CASSRASGDTDTQYF.

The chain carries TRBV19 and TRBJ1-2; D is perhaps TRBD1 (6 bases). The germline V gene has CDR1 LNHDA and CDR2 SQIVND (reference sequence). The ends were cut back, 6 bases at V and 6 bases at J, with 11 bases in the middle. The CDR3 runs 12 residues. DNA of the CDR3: TGTGCCAGTAGGGACAGACCGGATGGCTACACCTTC. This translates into CASRDRPDGYTF.

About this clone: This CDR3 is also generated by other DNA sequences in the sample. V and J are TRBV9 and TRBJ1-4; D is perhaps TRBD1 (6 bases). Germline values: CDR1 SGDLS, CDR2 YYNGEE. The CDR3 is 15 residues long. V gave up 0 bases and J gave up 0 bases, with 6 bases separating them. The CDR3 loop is CASSVGQATNEKLFF. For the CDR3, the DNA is TGTGCCAGCAGCGTAGGACAGGCAACTAATGAAAAACTGTTTTTT.

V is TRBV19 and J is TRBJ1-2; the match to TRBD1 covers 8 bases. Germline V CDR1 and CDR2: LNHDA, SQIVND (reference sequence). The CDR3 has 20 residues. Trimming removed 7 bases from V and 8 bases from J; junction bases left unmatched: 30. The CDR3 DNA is TGTGCCAGTACCCCTGCGGGTTCAGGGGGCAAGGTTGGACTAAGTTTGGGCTACACCTTC. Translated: CASTPAGSGGKVGLSLGYTF.

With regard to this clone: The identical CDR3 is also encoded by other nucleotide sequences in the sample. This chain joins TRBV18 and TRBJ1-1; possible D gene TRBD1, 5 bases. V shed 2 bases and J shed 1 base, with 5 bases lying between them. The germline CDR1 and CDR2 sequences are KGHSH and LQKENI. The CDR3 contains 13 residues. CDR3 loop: CASSPRGNTEAFF. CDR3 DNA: TGTGCCAGCTCACCAAGGGGGAACACTGAAGCTTTCTTT.

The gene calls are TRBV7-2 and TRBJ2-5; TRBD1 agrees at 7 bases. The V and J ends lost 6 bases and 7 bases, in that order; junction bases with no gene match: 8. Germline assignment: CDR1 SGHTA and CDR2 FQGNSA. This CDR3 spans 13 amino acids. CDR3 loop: CASSDRDRGTQYF. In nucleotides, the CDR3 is TGTGCCAGCAGTGACAGGGATCGAGGGACCCAGTACTTC.

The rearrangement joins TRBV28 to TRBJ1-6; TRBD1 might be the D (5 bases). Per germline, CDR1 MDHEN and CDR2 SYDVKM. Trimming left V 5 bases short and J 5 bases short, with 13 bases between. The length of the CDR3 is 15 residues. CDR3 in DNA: TGTGCCAGCAGTCCGCAGGGCCTTGATAATTCACCCCTCCACTTT. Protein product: CASSPQGLDNSPLHF.

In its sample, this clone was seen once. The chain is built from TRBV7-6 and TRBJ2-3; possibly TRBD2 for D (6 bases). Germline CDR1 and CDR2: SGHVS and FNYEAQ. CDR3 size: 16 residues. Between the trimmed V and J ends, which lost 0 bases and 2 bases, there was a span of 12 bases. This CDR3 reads CASSLASGGITDTQYF. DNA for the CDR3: TGTGCCAGCAGCTTAGCGTCCGGGGGAATCACAGATACGCAGTATTTT. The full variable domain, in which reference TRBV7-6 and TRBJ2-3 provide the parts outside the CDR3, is GAGVSQSPRYKVTKRGQDVALRCDPISGHVSLYWYRQALGQGPEFLTYFNYEAQQDKSGLPNDRFSAERPEGSISTLTIQRTEQRDSAMYRCASSLASGGITDTQYFGPGTRLTVL.